The present T cell receptor beta chain was sequenced within a study of blood T cell repertoires in COVID-19 (dated by TCRdb to the early 2020s). For the study in its entirety: Collaborator samples came from the United States, Italy and Spain and covered acute and convalescent phases of COVID-19. The material from the prospective study consisted of cDNA or gDNA derived from T cells, B-cell-depleted T cells, or PBMCs. Subjects who had been exposed to COVID-19, were actively infected with it, or had recovered from it provided the deeply sampled blood TCRbeta repertoires that made up the dataset. The repertoires were released in a freely available public database meant as a resource for research on the immune response to SARS-CoV-2. Samples came from the ongoing ImmuneRACE study (first 160 participants) plus 1,254 subjects from 6 global collaborators. A de-identified subject ID, COVID-19 status, age in years and sex were almost always included in the sample metadata. Where HLA class I and class II types were available, the types were taken from metadata supplied by the sample provider, not from assay-based typing. Summary of the overall study and its limitations: The quantity of clinical and demographic metadata differed by source and by participant and was supplied without curation.

For this clone: The target of this receptor is not known. No clone much larger than this one lies a single base away; base qualities are absent.

TCRbeta CDR3 regions were amplified from genomic DNA by means of the immunoSEQ Assay, a bias-controlled multiplex PCR. The published analysis was carried out like this. The number of nucleated cells in each sample was estimated by amplification of reference gene primers within the assay. To quantify the absolute abundance of each unique TCRbeta CDR3 rearrangement, sequence reads were collapsed and filtered. For each sample, productive Simpson clonality was calculated as the square root of Simpson's diversity index across productive rearrangements. The immuneACCESS repertoire file appears here via TCRdb, limited to in-frame rearrangements. These files lack a portion of the clones; in checked studies, under half of the deficit traces to unresolved V genes, and the cause of the others is not known. V, J and clone size are taken as reported in that table, and D and trimming were inferred from the DNA itself. Within this sample are approximately 200,000 clones, with around four fifths of them counted one time only. Less than 6.5% of the sample rests with the top ten.

Another Seattle source contributed samples from volunteer blood donors who had recovered from COVID-19. Each collaborating institution followed its own protocols to collect whole blood in K2EDTA tubes. For TCRbeta analysis, collaborator samples were shipped as frozen whole blood, as isolated PBMCs, or as DNA extracted from either sample type. The germline V and J ends show losses of 5 bases and 2 bases respectively, and no gene match explains 4 bases of the junction. As encoded in the germline V gene, CDR1 is SNHLY while CDR2 is FYNNEI. Its CDR3 holds 15 amino acids, cysteine through phenylalanine. Just CDR3 DNA is preserved here, 45 bases in frame from base 1.

Sequenced input: peripheral blood. The V and J genes are TRBV2 and TRBJ2-7; 12 bases in the middle match TRBD1. The sequence was collected from a woman aged 60-70 years who had recovered from COVID-19. The sequence in DNA is TGTGCCAGCAGTCCGGGACAGGGGGCTACCTACGAGCAGTACTTC. This yields the protein CASSPGQGATYEQYF.